This section outlines one T cell receptor beta chain sequence together with its context. Its antigen is unidentified. Repertoires were generated with immunoSEQ multiplex PCR, while TCRdb's copy carries only in-frame clones and drops some. The sample includes about 490,000 clones, around 80% seen only once; the top ten take about an eighth. The sample belongs to a study of shared clonotypes between healthy human individuals. General study points: It was expected that sequencing depth would affect clonotype sharing among donors.

Germline V CDR1 and CDR2: MGHDK, SYGVNS. V shed 6 bases, J shed 1 base, and the junction held 12 bases outside the gene matches. The CDR3 spans 17 residues. Healthy HIV-negative adults with no recent acute infections or vaccinations were recruited as donors. The receptor's source is a woman in her 40s in good health. Some clones in this sample may be carry-over from other donors' samples. The gene calls are TRBV25-1 and TRBJ2-1; 7 bases fit TRBD2. Sequenced: PBMCs. The CDR3 DNA is TGTGCCAGCAGCACCTTTGGCGGGAGAGGGTCCTACAATGAGCAGTTCTTC. It translates to CASSTFGGRGSYNEQFF.